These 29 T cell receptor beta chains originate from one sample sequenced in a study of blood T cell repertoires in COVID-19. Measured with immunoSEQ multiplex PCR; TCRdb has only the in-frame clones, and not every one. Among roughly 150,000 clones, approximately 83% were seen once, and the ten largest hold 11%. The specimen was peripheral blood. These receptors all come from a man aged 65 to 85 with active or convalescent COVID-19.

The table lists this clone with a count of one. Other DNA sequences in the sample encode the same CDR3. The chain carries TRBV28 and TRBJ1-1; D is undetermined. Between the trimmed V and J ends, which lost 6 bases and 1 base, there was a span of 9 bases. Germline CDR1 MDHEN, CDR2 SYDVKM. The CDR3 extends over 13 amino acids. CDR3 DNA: TGTGCCAGCAGCCGGCAGGCGAACACTGAAGCTTTCTTT. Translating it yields CASSRQANTEAFF.

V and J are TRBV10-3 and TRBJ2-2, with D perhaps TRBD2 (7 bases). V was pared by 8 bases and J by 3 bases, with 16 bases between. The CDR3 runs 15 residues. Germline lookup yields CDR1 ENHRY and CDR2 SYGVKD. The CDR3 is CAIRGAGAHTGELFF. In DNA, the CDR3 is TGTGCCATCCGGGGGGCGGGGGCCCACACCGGGGAGCTGTTTTTT.

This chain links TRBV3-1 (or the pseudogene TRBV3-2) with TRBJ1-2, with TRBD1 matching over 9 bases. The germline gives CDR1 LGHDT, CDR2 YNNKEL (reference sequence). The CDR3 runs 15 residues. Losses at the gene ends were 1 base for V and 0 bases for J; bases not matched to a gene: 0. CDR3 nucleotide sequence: TGTGCCAGCAGCCAAGGGACAGGGGCTAACTATGGCTACACCTTC. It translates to CASSQGTGANYGYTF.

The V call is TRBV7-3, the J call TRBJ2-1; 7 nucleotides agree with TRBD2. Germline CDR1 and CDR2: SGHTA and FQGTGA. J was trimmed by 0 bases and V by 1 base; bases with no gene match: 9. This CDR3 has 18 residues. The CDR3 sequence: CASSLRASGLSSYNEQFF. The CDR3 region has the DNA TGTGCCAGCAGCTTAAGGGCTAGCGGCTTGAGCTCCTACAATGAGCAGTTCTTC.

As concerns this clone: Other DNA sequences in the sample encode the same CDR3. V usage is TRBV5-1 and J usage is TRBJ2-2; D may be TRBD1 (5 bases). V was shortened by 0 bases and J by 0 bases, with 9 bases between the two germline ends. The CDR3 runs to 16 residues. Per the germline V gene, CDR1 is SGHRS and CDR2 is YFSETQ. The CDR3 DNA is TGCGCCAGCAGCTTGGTGGCAGGGCCGAACACCGGGGAGCTGTTTTTT. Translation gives CASSLVAGPNTGELFF.

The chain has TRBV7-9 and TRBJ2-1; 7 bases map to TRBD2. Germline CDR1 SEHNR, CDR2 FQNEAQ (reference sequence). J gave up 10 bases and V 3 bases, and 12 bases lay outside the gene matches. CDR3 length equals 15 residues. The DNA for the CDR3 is TGTGCCAGCAGCTTGGGGCTAGCGGTTGCTGTCGAGCAGTTCTTC. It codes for CASSLGLAVAVEQFF.

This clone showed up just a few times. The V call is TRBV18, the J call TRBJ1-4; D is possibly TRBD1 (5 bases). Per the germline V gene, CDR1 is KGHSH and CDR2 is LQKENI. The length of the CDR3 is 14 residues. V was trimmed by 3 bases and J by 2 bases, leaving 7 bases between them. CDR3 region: CASSPGRTNEKLFF. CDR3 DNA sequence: TGTGCCAGCTCACCGGGGCGGACTAATGAAAAACTGTTTTTT.

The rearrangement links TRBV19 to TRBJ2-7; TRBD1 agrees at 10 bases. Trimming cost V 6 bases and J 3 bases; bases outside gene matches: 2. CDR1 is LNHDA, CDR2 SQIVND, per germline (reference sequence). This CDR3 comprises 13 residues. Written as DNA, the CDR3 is TGTGCCAGTAGGCGGGACAGGGGCTACGAGCAGTACTTC. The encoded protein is CASRRDRGYEQYF.

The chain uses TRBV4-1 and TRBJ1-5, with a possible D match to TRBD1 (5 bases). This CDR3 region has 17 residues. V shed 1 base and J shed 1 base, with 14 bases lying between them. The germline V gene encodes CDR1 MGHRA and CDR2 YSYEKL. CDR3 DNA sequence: TGCGCCAGCAGCCAAGTAGTGGCAGGGTCGAGCAATCAGCCCCAGCATTTT. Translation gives CASSQVVAGSSNQPQHF.

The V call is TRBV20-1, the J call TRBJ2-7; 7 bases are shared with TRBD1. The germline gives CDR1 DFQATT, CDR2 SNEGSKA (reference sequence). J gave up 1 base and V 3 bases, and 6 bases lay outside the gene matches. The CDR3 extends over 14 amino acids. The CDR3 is CSASTTGASYEQYF. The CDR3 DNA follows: TGCAGTGCTAGTACCACAGGGGCGTCCTACGAGCAGTACTTC.

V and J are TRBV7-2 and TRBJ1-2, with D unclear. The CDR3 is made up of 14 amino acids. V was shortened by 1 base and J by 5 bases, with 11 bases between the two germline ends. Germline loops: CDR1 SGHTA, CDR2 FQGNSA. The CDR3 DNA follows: TGTGCCAGCAGCTTAGGGGCAGCCCAATATGGCTACACCTTC. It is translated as CASSLGAAQYGYTF.

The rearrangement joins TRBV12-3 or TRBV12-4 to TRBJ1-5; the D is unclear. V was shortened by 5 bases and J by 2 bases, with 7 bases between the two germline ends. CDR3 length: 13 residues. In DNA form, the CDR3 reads TGTGCCAGCAGTGACCAGGGCAATCAGCCCCAGCATTTT. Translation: CASSDQGNQPQHF.

CDR3 residues: CASSARSRLRISGNTIYF. In DNA form, the CDR3 reads TGTGCCAGCAGTGCCCGGTCTAGACTACGGATCTCTGGAAACACCATATATTTT. The chain uses TRBV2 and TRBJ1-3; D unresolved. Germline CDR1 reads SNHLY; CDR2 reads FYNNEI. This CDR3 has 18 amino acids. V lost 4 bases, J lost 0 bases, and 19 bases lay in between. The variable domain in full, completed from reference TRBV2 and TRBJ1-3, reads EPEVTQTPSHQVTQMGQEVILRCVPISNHLYFYWYRQILGQKVEFLVSFYNNEISEKSEIFDDQFSVERPDGSNFTLKIRSTKLEDSAMYFCASSARSRLRISGNTIYFGEGSWLTVV.

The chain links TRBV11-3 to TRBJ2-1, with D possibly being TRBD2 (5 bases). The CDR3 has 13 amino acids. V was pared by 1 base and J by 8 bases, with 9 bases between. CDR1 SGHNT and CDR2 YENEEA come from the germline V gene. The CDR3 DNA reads TGTGCCAGCAGCTTAGGACTATTTCATGAGCAGTTCTTC. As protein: CASSLGLFHEQFF.

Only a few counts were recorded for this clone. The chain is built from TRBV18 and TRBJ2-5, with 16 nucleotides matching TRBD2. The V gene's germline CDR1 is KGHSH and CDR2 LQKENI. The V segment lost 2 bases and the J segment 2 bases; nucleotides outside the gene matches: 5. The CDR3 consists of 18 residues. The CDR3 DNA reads TGTGCCAGCTCACCAACGGGACTAGCGGGGGGGCGACAAGAGACCCAGTACTTC. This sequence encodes CASSPTGLAGGRQETQYF.

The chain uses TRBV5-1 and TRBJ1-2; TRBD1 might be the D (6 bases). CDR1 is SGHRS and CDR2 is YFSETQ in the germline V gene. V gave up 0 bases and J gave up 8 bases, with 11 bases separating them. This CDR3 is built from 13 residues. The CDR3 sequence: CASSLAQGLGYTF. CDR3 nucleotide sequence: TGCGCCAGCAGCTTGGCGCAGGGGCTCGGCTACACCTTC.

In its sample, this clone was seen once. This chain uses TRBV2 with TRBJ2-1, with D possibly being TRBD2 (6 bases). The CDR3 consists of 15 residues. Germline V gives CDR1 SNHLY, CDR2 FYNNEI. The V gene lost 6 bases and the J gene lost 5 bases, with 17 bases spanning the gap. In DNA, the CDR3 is TGTGCCAGCAGCCCTCTGGGACTCGGGAACAATGAGCAGTTCTTC. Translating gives CASSPLGLGNNEQFF.

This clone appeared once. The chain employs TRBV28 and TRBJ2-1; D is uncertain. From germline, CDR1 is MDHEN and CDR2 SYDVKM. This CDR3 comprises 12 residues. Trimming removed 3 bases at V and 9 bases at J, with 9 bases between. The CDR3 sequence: CASSFSASEQFF. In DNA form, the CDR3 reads TGTGCCAGCAGTTTCAGTGCCAGTGAGCAGTTCTTC.

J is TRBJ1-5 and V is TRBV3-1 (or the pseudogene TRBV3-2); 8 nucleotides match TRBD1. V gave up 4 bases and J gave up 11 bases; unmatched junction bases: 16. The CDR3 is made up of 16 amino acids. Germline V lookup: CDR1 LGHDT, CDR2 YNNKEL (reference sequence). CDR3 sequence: CASSPGTGLSREAQHF. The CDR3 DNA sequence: TGTGCCAGCAGCCCAGGGACAGGACTATCTCGAGAGGCCCAGCATTTT.

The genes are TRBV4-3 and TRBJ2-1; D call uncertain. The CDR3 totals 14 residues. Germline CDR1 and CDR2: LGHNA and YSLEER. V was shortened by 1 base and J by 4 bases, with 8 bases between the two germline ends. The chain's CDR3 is CASSQAQLYNEQFF. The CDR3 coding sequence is TGCGCCAGCAGCCAAGCGCAGTTATACAATGAGCAGTTCTTC.

Here the CDR3 reads CASRRQGWQPQHF. CDR3 in DNA: TGTGCCAGCAGACGACAGGGGTGGCAGCCCCAGCATTTT. J is TRBJ1-5 and V is TRBV6-5, with TRBD1 matching 8 bases. Germline values: CDR1 MNHEY, CDR2 SVGAGI. This CDR3 comprises 13 residues. V lost 6 bases and J lost 7; bases outside the gene matches: 5.

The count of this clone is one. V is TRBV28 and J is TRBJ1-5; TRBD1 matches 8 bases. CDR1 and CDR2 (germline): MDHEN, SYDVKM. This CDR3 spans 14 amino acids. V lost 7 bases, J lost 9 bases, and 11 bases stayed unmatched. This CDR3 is CASTTTGGGGPQHF. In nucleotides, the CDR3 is TGTGCCAGCACAACAACAGGGGGGGGAGGGCCCCAGCATTTT.

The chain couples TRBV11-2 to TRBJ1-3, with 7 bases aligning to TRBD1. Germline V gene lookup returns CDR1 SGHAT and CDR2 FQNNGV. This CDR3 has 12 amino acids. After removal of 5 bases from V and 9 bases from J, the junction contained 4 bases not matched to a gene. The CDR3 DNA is TGTGCCAGCAGCATAAACAGGGGCACCATATATTTT. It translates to CASSINRGTIYF.

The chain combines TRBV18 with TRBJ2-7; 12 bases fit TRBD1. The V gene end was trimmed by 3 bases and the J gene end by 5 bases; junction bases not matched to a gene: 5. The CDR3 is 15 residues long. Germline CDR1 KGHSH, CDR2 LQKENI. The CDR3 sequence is CASSPLGTGGDEQYF. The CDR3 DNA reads TGTGCCAGCTCACCCCTCGGGACAGGGGGCGACGAGCAGTACTTC. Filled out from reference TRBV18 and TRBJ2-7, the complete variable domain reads NAGVMQNPRHLVRRRGQEARLRCSPMKGHSHVYWYRQLPEEGLKFMVYLQKENIIDESGMPKERFSAEFPKEGPSILRIQQVVRGDSAAYFCASSPLGTGGDEQYFGPGTRLTVT.

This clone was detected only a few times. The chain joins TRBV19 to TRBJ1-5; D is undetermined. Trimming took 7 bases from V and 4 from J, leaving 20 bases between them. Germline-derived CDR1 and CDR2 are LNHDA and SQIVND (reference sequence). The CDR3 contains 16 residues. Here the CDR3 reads CASIMRGGQPNQPQHF. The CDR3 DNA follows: TGTGCCAGTATTATGAGAGGCGGTCAGCCAAATCAGCCCCAGCATTTT. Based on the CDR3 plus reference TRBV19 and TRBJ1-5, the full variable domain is DGGITQSPKYLFRKEGQNVTLSCEQNLNHDAMYWYRQDPGQGLRLIYYSQIVNDFQKGDIAEGYSVSREKKESFPLTVTSAQKNPTAFYLCASIMRGGQPNQPQHFGDGTRLSIL.

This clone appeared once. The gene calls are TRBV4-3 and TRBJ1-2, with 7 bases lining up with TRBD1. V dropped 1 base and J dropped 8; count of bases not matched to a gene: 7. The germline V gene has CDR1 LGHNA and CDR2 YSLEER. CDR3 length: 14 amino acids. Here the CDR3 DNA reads TGCGCCAGCAGCCAAGGCTTAGGGGGCGGAGGCTACACCTTC. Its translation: CASSQGLGGGGYTF.

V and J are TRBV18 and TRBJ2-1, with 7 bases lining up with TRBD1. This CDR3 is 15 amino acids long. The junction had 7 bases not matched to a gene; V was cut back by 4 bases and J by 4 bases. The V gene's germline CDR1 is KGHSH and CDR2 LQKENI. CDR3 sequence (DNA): TGTGCCAGCTCACTAACGGGACAGATATACAATGAGCAGTTCTTC. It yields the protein CASSLTGQIYNEQFF.

CDR3 bases: TGTGCCAGTAGTACCCTCGGCGGCTCCTATAATTCACCCCTCCACTTT. This encodes CASSTLGGSYNSPLHF. The gene calls are TRBV19 and TRBJ1-6, with no clear D. CDR3 length: 16 amino acids. Trimming shortened V by 4 bases and J by 0 bases, and 10 bases separated the two germline ends. Germline CDR1 LNHDA, CDR2 SQIVND (reference sequence).

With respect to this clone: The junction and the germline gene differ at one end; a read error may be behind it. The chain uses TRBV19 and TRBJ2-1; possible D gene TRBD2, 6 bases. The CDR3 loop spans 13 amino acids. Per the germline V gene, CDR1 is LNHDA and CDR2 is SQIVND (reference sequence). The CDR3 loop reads CTSSIRLGNEQFF. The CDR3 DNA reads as TGTACCAGTAGTATCAGACTAGGGAATGAGCAGTTCTTC.